The rows below give T cell receptor beta chains drawn from one sample of a study of T cells in Graves' hyperthyroidism and ophthalmopathy. TCRdb called the multiplex PCR reads again in MiXCR, with one record for every CDR3 protein. Of approximately 400,000 distinct CDR3 sequences listed, around 14% were seen once; the top ten hold 7.5% to 8%. The sequencing input was blood. These receptors originate from a woman between 18 and 29 years old with Graves' hyperthyroidism. Each CDR3 is given with its conserved first and last residue. D genes are given only for firm matches. Expanded clones get a size class; other rows say once, few or many, or leave the size out.

CDR3 DNA	CDR3 protein	V gene	clone size	D gene	J gene
TGTGCCAGCAGTGTGCGAGGAGTTTACACCGGGGAGCTGTTTTTT	CASSVRGVYTGELFF	TRBV2	NA	NA	TRBJ2-2
TGCAGTGCTAGGGGGGAGGGGGTAGACTATAATTCACCCCTCCACTTT	CSARGEGVDYNSPLHF	TRBV20-1	few	NA	TRBJ1-6
TGCAGTGCTAGACCTCAGGGTAATGAAAAACTGTTTTTT	CSARPQGNEKLFF	TRBV20-1	few	NA	TRBJ1-4
TGTGCCAGCGCTGGAAACACCATATATTTT	CASAGNTIYF	TRBV28	many	NA	TRBJ1-3
TGCAGTGCTAGCTCAGGACAGGTTTCTAATCAGCCCCAGCATTTT	CSASSGQVSNQPQHF	TRBV20-1	NA	TRBD1	TRBJ1-5
TGTGCCAGCAGCCAAGGGTTCTTTAATCTTCAGCCCCAGCATTTT	CASSQGFFNLQPQHF	TRBV3-1	many	NA	TRBJ1-5
TGTGCCAGCACCGCCTATTCGATATACACCGGGGAGCTGTTTTTT	CASTAYSIYTGELFF	TRBV12-3/TRBV12-4	many	NA	TRBJ2-2
TGTGCCAGCAGCTGGGGGGCCCAAGAGACCCAGTACTTC	CASSWGAQETQYF	TRBV5-4	many	NA	TRBJ2-5
TGTGCCAGCTCACCATTGAGTAGCGCCTCCTACGAGCAGTACTTC	CASSPLSSASYEQYF	TRBV18	many	NA	TRBJ2-7
TGCGCCAGCAGCTTGAAGAGGGAGCCCTACGAGCAGTACTTC	CASSLKREPYEQYF	TRBV5-1	many	NA	TRBJ2-7
TGTGCCAGCAGATGGGGGCCCCTCAATGAGCAGTTCTTC	CASRWGPLNEQFF	TRBV28	NA	NA	TRBJ2-1
TGTGCCAGCAGCCAAGGGGGCGGAAATGGCTACACCTTC	CASSQGGGNGYTF	TRBV3-1	many	NA	TRBJ1-2
TGCAGTGCTAGAGATAGGCGGGGAGGCACTGAAGCTTTCTTT	CSARDRRGGTEAFF	TRBV20-1	many	NA	TRBJ1-1
TGTGCCAGCAGGGATTACCCGGTCTACGAGCAGTACTTC	CASRDYPVYEQYF	TRBV6-1	NA	NA	TRBJ2-7
TGTGCCAGCAGTTACGGTGGCAGGGCCGACAATGAGCAGTTCTTC	CASSYGGRADNEQFF	TRBV6-5	many	NA	TRBJ2-1
TGTGCCATCTGGGTAGGATCGGGAGAAGAGACCCAGTACTTC	CAIWVGSGEETQYF	TRBV10-3	many	NA	TRBJ2-5
TGTGCCAGCAGCCCTTACAGGGCCACACACGTTGATACGCAGTATTTT	CASSPYRATHVDTQYF	TRBV11-2	NA	NA	TRBJ2-3
TGTGCCAGCAGCAGGAACTGGGACAATGAGCAGTTCTTC	CASSRNWDNEQFF	TRBV7-2	NA	NA	TRBJ2-1
TGTGCCAGCACCCCACCTCCTCCCTACGAGACCCAGTACTTC	CASTPPPPYETQYF	TRBV12-3/TRBV12-4	many	NA	TRBJ2-5
TGTGCCAGCGGGGCCGGGAGGATCACAGATACGCAGTATTTT	CASGAGRITDTQYF	TRBV3-1	NA	TRBD2	TRBJ2-3
TGTGCCAGCAGCTTAGTGGGGGTTCTAGCGGCAGATACGCAGTATTTT	CASSLVGVLAADTQYF	TRBV11-2	many	TRBD2	TRBJ2-3
TGTGCCAGCAGTGGCCCGTTACTGACAGGTGCCAATCAGCCCCAGCATTTT	CASSGPLLTGANQPQHF	TRBV6-1	few	NA	TRBJ1-5
TGCAGCGCCAGGGGATCAGGTTATGGCTACACCTTC	CSARGSGYGYTF	TRBV29-1	many	NA	TRBJ1-2
TGTGCCAGCAGTACCGGAGGGACGGTTGGCTCAGAGACCCAGTACTTC	CASSTGGTVGSETQYF	TRBV6-1	many	NA	TRBJ2-5
TGTGCCGGGGACTCACGAGGGAACACTGAAGCTTTCTTT	CAGDSRGNTEAFF	TRBV30	many	NA	TRBJ1-1
TGTGCCAGCAATAGCGGGGGGGGAAAATACGAGCAGTACTTC	CASNSGGGKYEQYF	TRBV27	many	TRBD2	TRBJ2-7
TGTGCCAGCAGTTGGGGACTAGCGGGGGACGACTACGAGCAGTACTTC	CASSWGLAGDDYEQYF	TRBV6-1	many	TRBD2	TRBJ2-7